Listed below are T cell receptor beta chains from one sample, sequenced in a study of Graves' ophthalmopathy and Graves' hyperthyroidism. TCRdb used MiXCR to reprocess the multiplex PCR reads, holding one entry per CDR3 protein. The data show roughly 1.1 million distinct CDR3 sequences, about 38% seen once. The sequenced sample was peripheral blood or thyroid tissue (not recorded which). Receptor source: an adult man with Graves' hyperthyroidism. Each CDR3 is given with its conserved first and last residue. A D gene is named only where the DNA matches it firmly. Size is stated for part of the rows, as once, few or many counts, or as a class when the clone is expanded.

TRBV24-1	NA	TRBD2	TRBJ2-5	CATGETSGRAYQETQYF	TGTGCCACCGGGGAGACTAGCGGGAGGGCGTACCAAGAGACCCAGTACTTC
TRBV12-3/TRBV12-4	many	TRBD1	TRBJ1-2	CASSSGTGNTF	TGTGCCAGCAGCTCCGGGACAGGGAACACCTTC
TRBV7-9	many	NA	TRBJ2-7	CASSYPRSPVPHEQYF	TGTGCCAGCAGCTACCCCCGGAGTCCTGTCCCCCACGAGCAGTACTTC
TRBV6-2/TRBV6-3	NA	TRBD1	TRBJ1-5	CASNRDRNSNQPQHF	TGTGCCAGTAACCGGGACAGGAATAGCAATCAGCCCCAGCATTTT
TRBV11-2	few	NA	TRBJ2-7	CASSLDRGTNYEQYF	TGTGCCAGCAGCTTAGATCGGGGGACCAACTACGAGCAGTACTTC
TRBV7-6	few	NA	TRBJ1-2	CASTQGGQNYGYTF	TGTGCCAGCACCCAAGGGGGTCAGAACTATGGCTACACCTTC
TRBV29-1	many	TRBD2	TRBJ2-5	CSVETGAASGETQYF	TGCAGCGTTGAGACCGGAGCCGCTAGCGGAGAGACCCAGTACTTC
TRBV28	few	NA	TRBJ1-1	CASSSGMSEAFF	TGTGCCAGCAGTTCCGGGATGAGTGAAGCTTTCTTT
TRBV5-1	once	TRBD2	TRBJ2-5	CASSAGLAGVAAETQYF	TGCGCCAGCAGTGCGGGACTAGCGGGAGTTGCAGCGGAGACCCAGTACTTC
TRBV15	NA	NA	TRBJ2-5	CATSSPGRDKQETQYF	TGTGCCACCAGCAGCCCGGGGCGGGACAAACAAGAGACCCAGTACTTC
TRBV20-1	NA	NA	TRBJ2-7	CSVNQGKYEQYF	TGCAGTGTCAATCAGGGAAAATACGAGCAGTACTTC
TRBV28	NA	NA	TRBJ1-4	CASSFLQAGGEVF	TGTGCCAGCAGTTTCCTACAGGCAGGCGGTGAAGTTTTT
TRBV25-1	many	NA	TRBJ1-5	CASSPRGVRGPQPQHF	TGTGCCAGCAGTCCTCGGGGGGTGAGGGGCCCTCAGCCCCAGCATTTT
TRBV10-3	few	NA	TRBJ1-6	CAISPTDRNSPLHF	TGTGCCATCAGCCCTACGGACAGAAATTCACCCCTCCACTTT
TRBV10-3	few	NA	TRBJ1-1	CAISAGTREAFF	TGTGCCATCAGTGCGGGGACCAGGGAGGCTTTCTTT
TRBV9	many	NA	TRBJ1-1	CASSASHTEAFF	TGTGCCAGCAGCGCCAGTCACACTGAAGCTTTCTTT
TRBV7-6	many	NA	TRBJ1-1	CASSLGVWGGGTEAFF	TGTGCCAGCAGCTTGGGGGTTTGGGGGGGCGGCACTGAAGCTTTCTTT
TRBV10-3	NA	NA	TRBJ1-5	CAISYSGNQPQHF	TGTGCCATCAGTTACAGTGGCAATCAGCCCCAGCATTTT
TRBV20-1	few	TRBD2	TRBJ2-7	CSAPGLAGTYEQYF	TGCAGTGCTCCCGGACTAGCGGGGACCTACGAGCAGTACTTC
TRBV6-5	NA	TRBD1	TRBJ1-2	CASSYSDRGFYGYTF	TGTGCCAGCAGCTACTCGGACAGGGGCTTTTATGGCTACACCTTC
TRBV5-8	few	NA	TRBJ2-5	CASSLVSHGVITQYF	TGTGCCAGCAGCTTGGTGTCCCATGGGGTTATAACCCAGTACTTC
TRBV12-3/TRBV12-4	NA	NA	TRBJ1-1	CASSFGQPEAFF	TGTGCCAGCAGTTTTGGACAGCCAGAAGCTTTCTTT
TRBV5-1	many	TRBD1	TRBJ1-1	CASTTGGQMRAFF	TGCGCCAGCACCACAGGGGGCCAGATGAGGGCTTTCTTT
TRBV20-1	NA	NA	TRBJ2-7	CSATPPGFRYEQYF	TGCAGTGCTACACCCCCAGGTTTTCGCTACGAGCAGTACTTC
TRBV12-3/TRBV12-4	many	NA	TRBJ1-5	CASSWQGAQPQHF	TGTGCCAGCAGTTGGCAGGGTGCTCAGCCCCAGCATTTT
TRBV9	few	TRBD2	TRBJ2-2	CASRLSPAGDTGELFF	TGTGCCAGCAGACTGTCCCCTGCGGGGGACACCGGGGAGCTGTTTTTT
TRBV19	many	NA	TRBJ1-6	CASSTDPQGWWEPLHF	TGTGCCAGTAGTACCGACCCACAGGGCTGGTGGGAACCCCTCCACTTT
TRBV29-1	NA	NA	TRBJ1-2	CSVEGSGDYGYTF	TGCAGCGTTGAAGGTTCTGGAGACTATGGCTACACCTTC
TRBV20-1	NA	TRBD1	TRBJ1-1	CSAPRTGRTEAFF	TGCAGTGCTCCCCGGACAGGGCGAACTGAAGCTTTCTTT
TRBV6-2/TRBV6-3	once	NA	TRBJ1-3	CASSYPQWGQESSGNTIYF	TGTGCCAGCAGTTACCCACAATGGGGACAAGAATCATCTGGAAACACCATATATTTT
TRBV12-3/TRBV12-4	many	NA	TRBJ1-2	CASSYTMGTYGYTF	TGTGCCAGCAGCTATACCATGGGAACCTATGGCTACACCTTC
TRBV7-9	NA	TRBD1	TRBJ1-2	CAWSVLGFSGGPPNYGYTF	TGTGCCTGGAGTGTACTCGGTTTTTCAGGGGGCCCACCTAACTATGGCTACACCTTC
TRBV11-2	NA	TRBD2	TRBJ2-5	CASSLVAGMVQETQYF	TGTGCCAGCAGCTTGGTAGCGGGGATGGTACAAGAGACCCAGTACTTC
TRBV5-4	NA	NA	TRBJ1-2	CASSLDGRLRGGYTF	TGTGCCAGCAGCTTGGATGGCCGACTACGAGGTGGCTACACCTTC
TRBV7-6	many	TRBD2	TRBJ2-2	CASSPSSGGAHTGELFF	TGTGCCAGCAGCCCGAGTAGCGGGGGGGCGCACACCGGGGAGCTGTTTTTT
TRBV4-2	NA	TRBD2	TRBJ2-7	CASSPETSGYSYEQYF	TGTGCCAGCAGCCCCGAAACTAGCGGGTACTCCTACGAGCAGTACTTC
TRBV11-2	many	NA	TRBJ1-6	CASSWSSGNSPLHF	TGTGCCAGCAGCTGGTCCTCGGGAAATTCACCCCTCCACTTT
TRBV29-1	many	NA	TRBJ2-5	CSVEGSFRETQYF	TGCAGCGTTGAAGGGTCCTTTCGTGAGACCCAGTACTTC